The present T cell receptor (beta chain) was sequenced within a study of OX40 agonist ivuxolimab in advanced cancers. This table comes from immunoSEQ multiplex PCR, and its TCRdb copy is limited to in-frame clones, with some not included. The sample contains 90,000 to 150,000 clones, 85% to 90% of which appear only once. Germline CDR1 is MGHRA and CDR2 is YSYEKL. Trimming cost V 3 bases and J 1 base, with 21 bases left between them. The CDR3 is 18 residues long. The chain recombines TRBV4-1 with TRBJ1-2; D might be TRBD1 (6 bases). The sequence was collected from an adult with an advanced solid tumor such as melanoma, head and neck, liver or kidney cancer. Sequenced here: CD4+ or CD8+ T cells sorted from blood, sampled in a trial of the OX40 agonist ivuxolimab. The CDR3 sequence: CASSHPFHRGTSNYGYTF. The CDR3 bases are TGCGCCAGCAGCCATCCGTTCCATAGAGGGACAAGTAACTATGGCTACACCTTC.